A selection of T cell receptor beta chains follows, all from one sample in a study of identical twins. Using its own MiXCR run on the 5' RACE reads, TCRdb lists one record per CDR3 protein. The data contain 450,000 or so distinct CDR3 sequences, approximately 15% of them singletons. These records were also assigned to another study, of yellow fever vaccine responses in identical twins.

The sample comprised CD4+ T cells sorted from blood. The receptors derive from a woman younger than 30 in good health. Both conserved end residues are part of each CDR3.

V,CDR3
TRBV7-9,CASSQRGLRKDEQFF
TRBV28,CASSPADRNNQPQHF
TRBV7-9,CASSLRRTEGPGDTQYF
TRBV3-1,CASSQAAAGSYNEQFF
TRBV3-1,CASSHLPGAGANVLTF
TRBV7-2,CASSFGGTKSYEQYF
TRBV2,CASSRLAGSNEQFF
TRBV7-2,CASSLIGGGPYNEQFF
TRBV2,CASEPVADTQYF
TRBV28,CASSLLDVARNQPQHF
TRBV19,CASSPWQGGTGELFF
TRBV7-2,CASSLGGGLEETQYF
TRBV7-2,CASSSHYRSPSYEQYF
TRBV28,CASSSGAVGPSYEQYF
TRBV20-1,CSSLLTSGRAGSTDTQYF
TRBV15,CATSRGTGLNTEAFF
TRBV6-2/TRBV6-3,CASRSIVGRSYEQYF
TRBV18,CASSSEYQETQYF
TRBV2,CASSEGLASSEQYF
TRBV10-3,CAISRTSGNQETQYF
TRBV9,CASSVDSSTGYTF
TRBV30,CAWSVFTPGPFTDTQYF
TRBV5-1,CASSLAVRGFGMSVQETQYF
TRBV29-1,CSVKPRINGEQFF
TRBV20-1,CSASSASYNEQFF
TRBV2,CASSVEDRGFVTKNIQYF
TRBV30,CAWTEGADTQYF
TRBV5-4,CASSRSQNTEAFF
TRBV12-3/TRBV12-4,CASSPRWPGRPETQYF
TRBV20-1,CSASVDGNSPLHF
TRBV20-1,CSVSLTNEKLFF
TRBV5-1,CASSLVASGDLGEQYF
TRBV5-6,CASSGVSGRGAQNIQYF
TRBV18,CASSPSSSGANVLTF
TRBV9,CASSVSRGETQYF
TRBV7-2,CASSRDLGEQFF
TRBV12-3/TRBV12-4,CASSRRPAGLTDTQYF
TRBV15,CATSRTSEGVYEQYF
TRBV27,CASARSEVYEQYF
TRBV29-1,CSVPDESAQPYGYTF
TRBV2,CASIPGVYQETQYF
TRBV6-1,CASSRSGRASVEQFF
TRBV4-2,CASSLLRDTAYEQYF
TRBV29-1,CSVASPGNQETQYF
TRBV2,CASNPDGTNTGELFF